These 32 T cell receptor beta chains share one sample of origin, sequenced in a study of blood T cell repertoires in COVID-19. Produced via immunoSEQ multiplex PCR; TCRdb's table is partial and in-frame only. The sample lists 380,000 or so clones; around nine tenths were seen once. The sequencing sample was made of PBMCs or T cells enriched from blood (not recorded which). The receptors here all came from a woman younger than 45 with acute COVID-19.

This chain uses TRBV2 with TRBJ1-5; unclear D gene. This CDR3 spans 15 amino acids. Per the germline V gene, CDR1 is SNHLY and CDR2 is FYNNEI. The germline V and J ends were trimmed by 6 bases and 2 bases, with 14 bases remaining between them. CDR3 DNA sequence: TGTGCCAGCAGAAAAGAACCAGGCGGCAATCAGCCCCAGCATTTT. This encodes CASRKEPGGNQPQHF.

The V call is TRBV6-5, the J call TRBJ1-6; 11 nucleotides align to TRBD1. The CDR3 spans 15 residues. Germline CDR1 is MNHEY and CDR2 is SVGAGI. The V segment lost 6 bases and the J segment 7 bases; nucleotides outside the gene matches: 5. The CDR3 bases are TGTGCCAGCAGCCAAGGGACAGGGGGGAATTCACCCCTCCACTTT. Its translation is CASSQGTGGNSPLHF.

The chain uses TRBV2 and TRBJ2-3; TRBD2 matches 10 bases. The trim removed 4 bases at V and 5 bases at J, leaving 12 bases unmatched. Per the germline V gene, CDR1 is SNHLY and CDR2 is FYNNEI. The CDR3 length is 17 residues. CDR3 nucleotide sequence: TGTGCCAGCAGTGTAGAAGCGGGGGGGCGGGTTGGAGATACGCAGTATTTT. Amino acid sequence: CASSVEAGGRVGDTQYF.

The chain is built from TRBV7-3 and TRBJ2-2, with D unresolved. The germline V and J ends were trimmed by 1 base and 1 base, with 10 bases remaining between them. From germline, CDR1 is SGHTA and CDR2 FQGTGA. This CDR3 spans 16 amino acids. The CDR3 nucleotides read TGTGCCAGCAGCTTAATCCACACTAAGAACACCGGGGAGCTGTTTTTT. The encoded protein is CASSLIHTKNTGELFF.

The table lists this clone with a count of one. The genes are TRBV9 and TRBJ1-4; 12 bases line up with TRBD1. The CDR3 extends over 18 amino acids. Trimming took 0 bases from V and 3 from J; bases not matched to a gene: 6. The germline CDR1 and CDR2 sequences are SGDLS and YYNGEE. The CDR3 nucleotides are TGTGCCAGCAGCGTAGGAGATGGGACAGGGGGCCCTAATGAAAAACTGTTTTTT. This codes for CASSVGDGTGGPNEKLFF.

The chain has TRBV27 and TRBJ1-5, with a tentative D call TRBD1 (6 bases). V was trimmed by 3 bases and J by 6 bases, leaving 12 bases between them. The CDR3 loop spans 14 amino acids. Germline values: CDR1 MNHEY, CDR2 SMNVEV (reference sequence). DNA for the CDR3: TGTGCCAGCAGTTTCGCAGGGGCGGTTCAGCCCCAGCATTTT. Its protein product is CASSFAGAVQPQHF.

The chain is built from TRBV2 and TRBJ2-1; 8 bases match TRBD2. Germline V lookup: CDR1 SNHLY, CDR2 FYNNEI. CDR3 length: 13 residues. Trimming at V came to 6 bases and at J to 15 bases, leaving 13 bases not matched to a gene. CDR3 protein: CASSRGGTGSLFF. The CDR3 region has the DNA TGTGCCAGCAGCCGGGGGGGTACGGGTAGTCTGTTCTTC.

V gene TRBV19 combines with J gene TRBJ1-2; 9 bases fit TRBD1. Looked up from germline, CDR1 is LNHDA and CDR2 is SQIVND (reference sequence). V shed 6 bases and J 5 bases; nucleotides not matched to a gene: 7. The CDR3 consists of 14 residues. CDR3 amino acids: CASRETGGSYGYTF. DNA of the CDR3: TGTGCCAGTAGAGAGACAGGGGGTAGTTATGGCTACACCTTC. The complete variable domain, with remaining parts taken from reference TRBV19 and TRBJ1-2, reads DGGITQSPKYLFRKEGQNVTLSCEQNLNHDAMYWYRQDPGQGLRLIYYSQIVNDFQKGDIAEGYSVSREKKESFPLTVTSAQKNPTAFYLCASRETGGSYGYTFGSGTRLTVV.

The gene calls are TRBV24-1 and TRBJ1-2; 8 bases agree with TRBD1. V lost 1 base to trimming and J lost 5 bases; unmatched junction nucleotides: 14. Germline V gene sequence: CDR1 KGHDR, CDR2 SFDVKD. The CDR3 is 18 residues long. CDR3 sequence: CATSDFPTGQGEEYGYTF. CDR3 bases: TGTGCCACCAGTGATTTCCCAACTGGACAGGGAGAAGAGTATGGCTACACCTTC.

The chain carries TRBV6-5 and TRBJ1-2; 8 nucleotides match TRBD1. This CDR3 is built from 14 residues. Unmatched junction bases numbered 7, after V lost 3 bases and J lost 7 bases. CDR1 is MNHEY, CDR2 SVGAGI, per germline. As DNA, the CDR3 is TGTGCCAGCAGTTATTCTTTCAGGGGGCCTGGCTACACCTTC. Translating gives CASSYSFRGPGYTF.

The V gene is TRBV15, the J gene TRBJ1-5, with D tentatively TRBD1 (5 bases). This CDR3 spans 16 amino acids. The V and J ends lost 2 bases and 1 base respectively, with 12 bases between them. Germline CDR1 is LNHNV and CDR2 is YYDKDF (reference sequence). This CDR3 is CATSRTWGGSNQPQHF. CDR3 sequence (DNA): TGTGCCACCAGCAGAACATGGGGGGGAAGCAATCAGCCCCAGCATTTT. Drawing the rest from reference TRBV15 and TRBJ1-5, the complete variable domain is DAMVIQNPRYQVTQFGKPVTLSCSQTLNHNVMYWYQQKSSQAPKLLFHYYDKDFNNEADTPDNFQSRRPNTSFCFLDIRSPGLGDTAMYLCATSRTWGGSNQPQHFGDGTRLSIL.

This clone was seen a single time. CDR3 DNA: TGTGCCAGCAGCTTGGGAGGGGGCCTGGGTGATACGCAGTATTTT. It codes for CASSLGGGLGDTQYF. The chain combines TRBV5-4 with TRBJ2-3; 7 bases align to TRBD1. With 0 bases clipped from V and 6 bases from J, the junction kept 7 bases outside the gene matches. Per the germline V gene, CDR1 is SGHNT and CDR2 is YYREEE (reference sequence). The CDR3 extends over 15 amino acids.

This rearrangement joins TRBV3-1 (or the pseudogene TRBV3-2) to TRBJ2-2; 9 bases are shared with TRBD1. The V segment lost 0 bases and the J segment 4 bases; nucleotides outside the gene matches: 15. Germline V gene data show CDR1 as LGHDT and CDR2 as YNNKEL (reference sequence). The CDR3 totals 20 residues. Written as DNA, the CDR3 is TGTGCCAGCAGCCAAGAGAGGACAGGGGCGATACGGGTCCGCACCGGGGAGCTGTTTTTT. Translation gives CASSQERTGAIRVRTGELFF.

This clone was counted a single time. J is TRBJ1-2 and V is TRBV6-5, with unresolved D. The CDR3 covers 15 residues. V lost 0 bases and J 3 bases, leaving 11 bases between the germline ends. Germline loops: CDR1 MNHEY, CDR2 SVGAGI. The CDR3 region is CASSYSSVSYYGYTF. As DNA, the CDR3 is TGTGCCAGCAGTTACTCGTCGGTATCGTACTATGGCTACACCTTC.

The chain has TRBV19 and TRBJ1-5, with D possibly TRBD1 on 5 matching bases. V was pared by 1 base and J by 0 bases, with 13 bases between. Germline assignment: CDR1 LNHDA and CDR2 SQIVND (reference sequence). The length of the CDR3 is 17 residues. Written as DNA, the CDR3 is TGTGCCAGTAGTATAGTCCTGGGGGGAGATAGCAATCAGCCCCAGCATTTT. It yields the protein CASSIVLGGDSNQPQHF.

The V and J genes are TRBV2 and TRBJ2-3; a weak D match, TRBD2 (6 bases). The CDR3 has 16 amino acids. CDR1 SNHLY and CDR2 FYNNEI come from the germline V gene. Trimming stripped 4 bases from V and 0 bases from J, with 14 bases between. This CDR3 is CASSAGTHRSTDTQYF. The CDR3, as DNA: TGTGCCAGCAGTGCAGGGACTCATCGAAGCACAGATACGCAGTATTTT.

The rearrangement uses TRBV3-1 (or the pseudogene TRBV3-2) and TRBJ1-2; no firm D call. Looked up from germline, CDR1 is LGHDT and CDR2 is YNNKEL (reference sequence). The CDR3 sequence is 13 residues long. V was pared by 0 bases and J by 4 bases, with 6 bases between. CDR3 in DNA: TGTGCCAGCAGCCAAGAGGCCATCTATGGCTACACCTTC. It translates to CASSQEAIYGYTF.

The rearrangement links TRBV29-1 to TRBJ2-6; 12 positions agree with TRBD1. The CDR3 runs 17 residues. Germline values: CDR1 SQVTM, CDR2 ANQGSEA. Unmatched junction bases numbered 4, after V lost 4 bases and J lost 0 bases. CDR3 sequence reads: CSVGSGQGASGANVLTF. For the CDR3, the DNA is TGCAGCGTTGGTTCGGGACAGGGGGCCTCTGGGGCCAACGTCCTGACTTTC.

This chain uses TRBV6-6 with TRBJ2-3; D gene unclear. CDR1 and CDR2 from the germline V gene are MNHNY and SVGAGI (reference sequence). The CDR3 contains 16 residues. With 0 bases removed from V and 0 bases from J, the gap between germline ends came to 10 bases. The CDR3 here is CASSYSISSSTDTQYF. DNA of the CDR3: TGTGCCAGCAGTTACTCGATTAGCTCTAGCACAGATACGCAGTATTTT.

CDR3 sequence reads: CASKYSGFTEAFF. The CDR3 DNA reads TGTGCCAGCAAATACTCGGGGTTTACTGAAGCTTTCTTT. The chain employs TRBV2 and TRBJ1-1; no clear D. With 7 bases removed from V and 5 bases from J, the gap between germline ends came to 14 bases. Germline loops: CDR1 SNHLY, CDR2 FYNNEI. The CDR3 is 13 residues long.

The V call is TRBV12-5, the J call TRBJ1-2, with D tentatively TRBD1 (5 bases). With 3 bases removed from V and 2 bases from J, the gap between germline ends came to 13 bases. The CDR3 runs 15 residues. Germline CDR1 reads LGHNT; CDR2 reads FRNRAP. As DNA, the CDR3 is TGTGCTAGTGGTTTCCCGTCCTCAGGGAACTATGGCTACACCTTC. This gives the protein CASGFPSSGNYGYTF.

V and J are TRBV7-8 and TRBJ1-6, with 9 positions matching TRBD1. CDR1 and CDR2 from the germline V gene are SGHVS and FQNEAQ. Trimming removed 5 bases from V and 7 bases from J; junction bases left unmatched: 9. The CDR3 covers 16 residues. CDR3 protein: CASSPWTGVGNSPLHF. CDR3 sequence (DNA): TGTGCCAGCAGCCCATGGACAGGGGTGGGGAATTCACCCCTCCACTTT.

In its sample, this clone was seen a few times. The chain combines TRBV3-1 (or the pseudogene TRBV3-2) with TRBJ2-7; 7 positions agree with TRBD2. This CDR3 comprises 17 residues. Germline CDR1 and CDR2: LGHDT and YNNKEL (reference sequence). J gave up 1 base and V 0 bases, and 9 bases lay outside the gene matches. CDR3 amino acids: CASSQERSGAKSYEQYF. CDR3 DNA: TGTGCCAGCAGCCAAGAAAGGAGCGGGGCTAAGTCCTACGAGCAGTACTTC.

V and J are TRBV3-1 (or the pseudogene TRBV3-2) and TRBJ2-1; 9 bases match TRBD2. The CDR3 totals 17 residues. Germline CDR1 is LGHDT and CDR2 is YNNKEL (reference sequence). V was clipped by 3 bases and J by 2 bases; unmatched bases: 8. The CDR3 bases are TGTGCCAGCAGCCACCTCCGGCTAGCGGGGACCTACAATGAGCAGTTCTTC. It specifies CASSHLRLAGTYNEQFF.

V is TRBV5-1 and J is TRBJ2-5; 13 nucleotides agree with TRBD2. The CDR3 contains 16 residues. CDR1 and CDR2 from the germline V gene are SGHRS and YFSETQ. Unmatched junction bases numbered 6, after V lost 2 bases and J lost 5 bases. CDR3: CASSFSTGLAGETQYF. The CDR3 region has the DNA TGCGCCAGCAGCTTTTCCACGGGACTAGCGGGGGAGACCCAGTACTTC.

The V call is TRBV15, the J call TRBJ1-1; D remains unclear. V dropped 5 bases and J dropped 6 bases, with 7 bases sitting between them. The CDR3 is made up of 11 amino acids. Germline-derived CDR1 and CDR2 are LNHNV and YYDKDF (reference sequence). Here the CDR3 reads CATSPRSEAFF. In DNA, the CDR3 is TGTGCCACCAGCCCCAGATCTGAAGCTTTCTTT.

The V call is TRBV19, the J call TRBJ1-5; 9 bases agree with TRBD1. The CDR3 is made up of 15 amino acids. Unmatched junction bases numbered 1, after V lost 3 bases and J lost 1 base. Germline V gives CDR1 LNHDA, CDR2 SQIVND (reference sequence). CDR3 protein: CASSMDRGSNQPQHF. The CDR3 coding sequence is TGTGCCAGTAGTATGGACAGGGGAAGCAATCAGCCCCAGCATTTT.

The chain has TRBV10-3 and TRBJ2-3; 10 bases match TRBD1. Germline lookup yields CDR1 ENHRY and CDR2 SYGVKD. The CDR3 is made up of 16 amino acids. The J segment lost 1 base and the V segment lost 7 bases, leaving 8 bases of the junction unmatched. Here the CDR3 reads CAIKSAGQGRTDTQYF. The CDR3 DNA sequence: TGTGCCATCAAATCGGCGGGACAGGGGCGCACAGATACGCAGTATTTT.

The chain joins TRBV19 to TRBJ2-2; D gene uncertain. CDR1 and CDR2 (germline): LNHDA, SQIVND (reference sequence). V was pared by 6 bases and J by 2 bases, with 13 bases between. This CDR3 has 15 residues. The CDR3 sequence: CASSALSYNTGELFF. The CDR3 DNA reads as TGTGCCAGTAGCGCGTTAAGCTACAACACCGGGGAGCTGTTTTTT.

CDR3 coding DNA: TGTGCCAGCGGGAAAGCTAGCCCTCACGAGCAGTTCTTC. The encoded protein is CASGKASPHEQFF. This chain joins TRBV2 and TRBJ2-1; TRBD2 is a possible D gene (5 bases). V lost 8 bases, J lost 10 bases, and 18 bases lay in between. The CDR3 totals 13 residues. CDR1 and CDR2 from the germline V gene are SNHLY and FYNNEI. The full variable domain, with the rest looked up from reference TRBV2 and TRBJ2-1, is EPEVTQTPSHQVTQMGQEVILRCVPISNHLYFYWYRQILGQKVEFLVSFYNNEISEKSEIFDDQFSVERPDGSNFTLKIRSTKLEDSAMYFCASGKASPHEQFFGPGTRLTVL.

Of note for this clone: The sample holds other DNA sequences that translate to the same CDR3. The chain is built from TRBV11-2 and TRBJ2-7; D remains unclear. The CDR3 loop spans 14 amino acids. Trimming left V 2 bases short and J 2 bases short, with 10 bases between. Per the germline V gene, CDR1 is SGHAT and CDR2 is FQNNGV. CDR3 nucleotides: TGTGCCAGCAGCTTAAGAGGCTCAACCTACGAGCAGTACTTC. It specifies CASSLRGSTYEQYF.

V usage is TRBV5-1 and J usage is TRBJ1-1, with D unclear. Germline values: CDR1 SGHRS, CDR2 YFSETQ. This CDR3 contains 12 residues. Trimming left V 7 bases short and J 0 bases short, with 7 bases between. Here the CDR3 reads CASRLMNTEAFF. In DNA, the CDR3 is TGCGCCAGCCGCCTAATGAACACTGAAGCTTTCTTT.